A selection of T cell receptor beta chains follows, all from one sample in a study of CD8+ T cells in alopecia areata. Method: immunoSEQ multiplex PCR; TCRdb's copy keeps in-frame clones and lacks some. The sample has about 180,000 clones; 53% are singletons. Sequenced material: CD8+ T cells sorted from blood, taken at week 24, from a patient treated with tofacitinib. These receptors were collected from a human donor with alopecia areata. The conserved cysteine and the conserved F or W are not part of the CDR3 here.

V	J	CDR3
TRBV20-1	TRBJ2-7	SARDQYEQY
TRBV7-8	TRBJ2-3	ASTPERGGGTDTQY
TRBV5-6	TRBJ1-1	ASSRDGREAF
TRBV5-6	TRBJ2-7	ASSLGQGNYEQY
TRBV7-2	TRBJ2-1	ASSLAGSPPLYNEQF
TRBV2	TRBJ2-7	ASSARTSGETYEQY
TRBV5-4	TRBJ1-5	ASSFIYQPQH
TRBV7-8	TRBJ2-3	ASSYAPTDTQY
TRBV11-1	TRBJ2-2	ASSPWDSSNTGELF
TRBV29-1	.	SVEVAYEQY
TRBV5-6	TRBJ2-7	ASSINDRDGYEQY
TRBV7-8	TRBJ2-6	ASSSTSGADNVLT
TRBV4-3	TRBJ2-7	ASSQWGASSSYEQY
TRBV5-1	TRBJ1-6	ASSRTGDNSPLH
TRBV25-1	TRBJ2-7	ASSSGEQY
TRBV9	TRBJ2-7	ASSVGTGTYEQY
TRBV19	TRBJ2-1	ASSITPPNEQF
TRBV6-5	TRBJ1-4	ASSPDRVNEKLF
TRBV4-2	TRBJ1-5	ASSQVIRDRDQPQH
TRBV27	TRBJ2-7	ASSKQGANNEQY
TRBV27	TRBJ2-3	ASSDPTGLGTDTQY
TRBV6-6	TRBJ2-5	ASSPGQLQETQY
TRBV28	TRBJ2-3	ASSPYYGDTQY
TRBV11-3	TRBJ2-5	ASSLPTGGPETQY
TRBV7-9	TRBJ1-1	ASSLGGRSEAF
TRBV29-1	TRBJ2-7	SVIYAGQYEQY
TRBV7-9	TRBJ1-1	ASSLRGSEAF
TRBV27	TRBJ1-1	ASSLRGQAIGPSTEAF
TRBV9	TRBJ1-2	ASSVVQGANYGYT
TRBV5-8	TRBJ1-1	ASRSSRGVNTEAF
TRBV7-6	TRBJ2-7	ASSPGQGEIYEQY
TRBV6-6	TRBJ2-1	ASSSLLSDEQF
TRBV5-8	TRBJ2-7	ASSLGAYEQY
TRBV9	TRBJ2-7	ASSVGSSSYEQY
TRBV4-3	TRBJ2-2	ASSQDEYRGDTGELF
TRBV7-8	TRBJ2-3	ASSTGLAVRGDTQY
TRBV29-1	TRBJ1-2	SVEELDNYGYT